This T cell receptor (beta chain) is drawn from a study of T-cell reconstitution after alpha-beta-depleted transplantation in children. Library preparation (for TCRbeta) was performed with unique molecular identifiers. Using its own MiXCR run on the PCR reads, TCRdb lists one record per CDR3 protein. This sample has about 230,000 distinct CDR3 sequences; roughly a tenth occur once, and the top ten carry less than 6%. CDR3 length: 17 residues. Trimming pared 0 bases from V and 2 bases from J, leaving 17 bases between. Germline V gene data show CDR1 as KGHSH and CDR2 as LQKENI. This clonotype has a count of ten or more.

This rearrangement joins TRBV18 to TRBJ2-7; D is perhaps TRBD1 (5 bases). This TCR derives from a human donor who donated a stem cell graft to a child with SCID. The sequencing here drew on PBMCs from the stem cell graft donor, taken from the stem cell graft. The CDR3 DNA reads as TGTGCCAGCTCACCACCGTCAATCAGCAGGGCCCCCTACGAGCAGTACTTC. It specifies CASSPPSISRAPYEQYF. Full variable domain (missing parts from reference TRBV18 and TRBJ2-7): NAGVMQNPRHLVRRRGQEARLRCSPMKGHSHVYWYRQLPEEGLKFMVYLQKENIIDESGMPKERFSAEFPKEGPSILRIQQVVRGDSAAYFCASSPPSISRAPYEQYFGPGTRLTVT.